The clone carrying this T cell receptor beta chain was seen a handful of times. What it binds is unknown. This entry belongs to a study of shared clonotypes between healthy human individuals. Points from the study as a whole: Despite large depth, sorted-subset datasets appeared incompletely sequenced.

Around 30,000 T cell genomes (about 0.2 ug DNA) went into each sorted-subset replicate. The data were produced by immunoSEQ multiplex PCR, yet TCRdb's version contains in-frame clones alone and is incomplete. Among approximately 1,000,000 clones listed, about 80% were seen once. V shed 5 bases, J shed 4 bases, and the junction held 6 bases outside the gene matches. The germline V gene has CDR1 SGHTA and CDR2 FQGNSA. This CDR3 is 14 amino acids long. The TCR comes from a young man in good health. Some clones in this sample may be carry-over from other donors' samples. The chain links TRBV7-2 to TRBJ2-3; 7 nucleotides align to TRBD2. The sequenced material came from memory CD4+ T cells from PBMCs. Subset of the sample: CD45RA-negative fraction. The CDR3 nucleotides read TGTGCCAGCAGCCAGCAGCGGGAATCAGATACGCAGTATTTT. Amino acids: CASSQQRESDTQYF. The entire variable domain, with the rest obtained from reference TRBV7-2 and TRBJ2-3, is as follows: GAGVSQSPSNKVTEKGKDVELRCDPISGHTALYWYRQSLGQGLEFLIYFQGNSAPDKSGLPSDRFSAERTGGSVSTLTIQRTQQEDSAVYLCASSQQRESDTQYFGPGTRLTVL.